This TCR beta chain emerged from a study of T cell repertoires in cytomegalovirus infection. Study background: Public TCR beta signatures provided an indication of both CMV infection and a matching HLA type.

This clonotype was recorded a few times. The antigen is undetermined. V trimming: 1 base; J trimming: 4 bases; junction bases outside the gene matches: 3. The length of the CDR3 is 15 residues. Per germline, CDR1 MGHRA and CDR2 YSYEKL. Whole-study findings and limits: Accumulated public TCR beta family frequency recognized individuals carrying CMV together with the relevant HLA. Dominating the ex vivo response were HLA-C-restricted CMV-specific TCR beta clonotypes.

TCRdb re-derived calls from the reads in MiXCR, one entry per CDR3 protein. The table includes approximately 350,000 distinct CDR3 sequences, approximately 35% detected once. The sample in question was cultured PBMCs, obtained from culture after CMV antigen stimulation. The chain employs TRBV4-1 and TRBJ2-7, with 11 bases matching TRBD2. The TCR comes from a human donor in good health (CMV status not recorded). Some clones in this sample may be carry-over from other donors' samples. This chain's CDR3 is CASSQAGTSGYEQYF. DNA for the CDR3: TGCGCCAGCAGCCAAGCCGGGACTAGCGGATACGAGCAGTACTTC.